This is a list of T cell receptor beta chains from one sample in a study of blood T cell repertoires in COVID-19. Assay used: immunoSEQ multiplex PCR; TCRdb lists only in-frame clones, some missing. The sample shows 140,000 to 150,000 clones, around 86% of them seen only once. The sample was peripheral blood. The receptors come from a human donor in a cohort sampled during active COVID-19. CDR3s include the opening cysteine and the closing phenylalanine or tryptophan. Fields, in order: D gene, J gene, V gene, clone size, CDR3 protein, CDR3 DNA. D genes are given only for firm matches. Size tells how often a clone was seen (once, few, many) or the class of an expanded clone, and some rows leave it out.

TRBD2 | TRBJ2-3 | TRBV7-2 | . | CASSWAGTSFPERTDTQYF | TGTGCCAGCAGCTGGGCCGGGACTAGTTTTCCGGAACGCACAGATACGCAGTATTTT
TRBD2 | TRBJ2-7 | TRBV28 | . | CASSFRGVRSYEQYF | TGTGCCAGCAGTTTCCGGGGGGTTAGGTCCTACGAGCAGTACTTC
TRBD1 | TRBJ2-5 | TRBV14 | . | CASSLYRGQQETQYF | TGTGCCAGCAGCCTATACAGGGGACAGCAAGAGACCCAGTACTTC
. | TRBJ2-7 | TRBV28 | . | CASSSPSGTPLLRQYF | TGTGCCAGCAGTTCGCCAAGCGGGACACCCCTCCTACGGCAGTACTTC
. | TRBJ1-6 | TRBV2 | few | CASSVATSPLHF | TGTGCCAGCAGTGTGGCCACTTCACCCCTCCACTTT
. | TRBJ2-3 | TRBV18 | . | CASSPKMGQGTDTQYF | TGTGCCAGCTCACCGAAGATGGGCCAGGGCACAGATACGCAGTATTTT
. | TRBJ1-2 | TRBV6-1 | . | CASSDSAHGYTF | TGTGCCAGCAGTGACAGCGCGCATGGCTACACCTTC
TRBD2 | TRBJ2-1 | TRBV18 | . | CASSPRTSGRATYNEQFF | TGTGCCAGCTCACCACGGACTAGCGGGAGAGCAACTTACAATGAGCAGTTCTTC
. | TRBJ2-3 | TRBV12-3/TRBV12-4 | . | CASREGGTDTQYF | TGTGCCAGCAGAGAGGGGGGGACAGATACGCAGTATTTT
. | TRBJ2-2 | TRBV15 | . | CATSRDLLNTGELFF | TGTGCCACCAGCAGAGATCTACTTAACACCGGGGAGCTGTTTTTT
. | TRBJ2-5 | TRBV5-1 | once | CASSLVGETQYF | TGCGCCAGCAGCTTGGTCGGTGAGACCCAGTACTTC
. | TRBJ2-7 | TRBV28 | once | CASRPGQPYGEQYF | TGTGCCAGCAGGCCGGGACAACCCTACGGGGAGCAGTACTTC
TRBD1 | TRBJ2-1 | TRBV28 | . | CASTWTGSEQFF | TGTGCCAGCACTTGGACAGGTAGTGAGCAGTTCTTC
TRBD1 | TRBJ2-1 | TRBV5-6 | . | CASSSRQGSTYNEQFF | TGTGCCAGCAGCTCCCGACAGGGGAGCACCTACAATGAGCAGTTCTTC
TRBD2 | TRBJ2-3 | TRBV28 | . | CASRGTSGGTDTQYF | TGTGCCAGCAGGGGGACTAGCGGGGGCACAGATACGCAGTATTTT
. | TRBJ1-5 | TRBV10-3 | . | CAISVEGRDSNQPQHF | TGTGCCATCAGTGTAGAGGGTCGGGATAGCAATCAGCCCCAGCATTTT
. | TRBJ1-3 | TRBV6-5 | . | CASSYSSWSSGNTIYF | TGTGCCAGCAGTTACTCGAGTTGGAGCTCTGGAAACACCATATATTTT
TRBD2 | TRBJ2-1 | TRBV6-5 | . | CASLGGRAGEQFF | TGTGCCAGCCTGGGGGGGAGGGCCGGTGAGCAGTTCTTC
. | TRBJ1-3 | TRBV4-3 | . | CASSHTGSGNTIYF | TGCGCCAGCAGCCATACAGGGTCTGGAAACACCATATATTTT
TRBD1 | TRBJ2-1 | TRBV6-1 | . | CASSEDPGGYNEQFF | TGTGCCAGCAGTGAAGATCCAGGGGGCTACAATGAGCAGTTCTTC
. | TRBJ1-5 | TRBV5-1 | . | CASSLAPISVGNQPQHF | TGCGCCAGCAGCTTGGCCCCTATTTCGGTGGGCAATCAGCCCCAGCATTTT